This TCR beta chain was recorded in a study of T cell changes during pregnancy in multiple sclerosis. Germline V gene lookup returns CDR1 MNHEY and CDR2 SMNVEV (reference sequence). The CDR3 spans 12 residues. V shed 6 bases, J shed 7 bases, and the junction held 5 bases outside the gene matches. Using immunoSEQ multiplex PCR, the repertoire was profiled, and TCRdb retains in-frame clones only, with some absent. In the table there are under 70,000 clones, 80% to 95% of which are singletons. The clonotype was recovered from a female donor in good health, enrolled as a control in a pregnancy study. Here the sequenced sample was peripheral blood, taken in the third trimester of pregnancy. The chain links TRBV27 to TRBJ1-2; 7 nucleotides align to TRBD1. CDR3 bases: TGTGCCAGCAGCACAGGGGTTCGTGGCTACACCTTC. This translates into CASSTGVRGYTF.